This T cell receptor (beta chain) was profiled in a study of molecular identifiers for immune sequencing clone quantification. Study-level background: Naive CD8 cell RNA, from roughly 21,000 or 96,000 cells, was split five ways in replicates, with four sequenced.

Libraries of bulk TCR were made by previously described methods (with listed TCR primers). In TCRdb, the PCR reads were re-called with MiXCR into one record per CDR3 protein. The sample lists hundreds of thousands of distinct CDR3 sequences; about 25% were seen once. Naive CD8 library inputs spanned roughly 17,000 to 1,000,000 sorted cells and 10%, 30% or 50% RNA. The sequenced sample was naive CD8+ T cells from blood, with Jurkat cell RNA spiked in. Subset reported: FACS-sorted CD8+CD4-CCR7+CD45RA+ naive T cells. This clonotype was sampled from a human donor in good health. Some libraries in this study had Jurkat cell RNA spiked in.

Written as DNA, the CDR3 is TGTGCCACCAGCGGGAATAGGACAGATACGCAGTATTTT. It encodes CATSGNRTDTQYF. The rearrangement links TRBV15 to TRBJ2-3; D unclear. This CDR3 region has 13 residues. Germline V gene sequence: CDR1 LNHNV, CDR2 YYDKDF (reference sequence). Trimming stripped 5 bases from V and 3 bases from J, with 9 bases between.